Sequencing of this T cell receptor (beta chain) was carried out in a study of blood T cells in healthy people across ages. This clonotype was seen a handful of times. This CDR3 contains 14 residues. V was pared by 1 base and J by 0 bases, with 8 bases between. Germline values: CDR1 SQVTM, CDR2 ANQGSEA. A sample-barcoded 5' primer and a J-beta primer mix were used in a second PCR of roughly 6 to 11 cycles. TCRdb independently ran MiXCR on the 5' RACE reads; one entry per CDR3 protein. Of approximately 800,000 distinct CDR3 sequences in the sample, 62% were seen once. The specimen sequenced was blood. This chain links TRBV29-1 with TRBJ2-3; D remains unclear. The origin of this receptor is a young man in good health. CDR3: CSVEGRASTDTQYF. The CDR3 coding sequence is TGCAGCGTTGAAGGTCGAGCGAGCACAGATACGCAGTATTTT.